The subject of this entry is one T cell receptor (beta chain). What it recognizes is unknown. Since a much larger clone is just one base distant, this may be a read error. This specimen belongs to a study of blood T cells in healthy people across ages. Study background: Template switching caught about one barcoded beta molecule for each two T cells.

Study-wide points: Versus aged donors, long-lived donors had higher diversity and more naive CD4+ cells.

The CDR3 loop spans 17 amino acids. Germline V CDR1 and CDR2: LGHNA, YSLEER. Every sample yielded at least 6.5 million isolated PBMCs. Together with a sample-barcoded 5' primer, a J-beta primer mix was included in a second PCR lasting roughly 6 to 12 cycles. Every molecule of cDNA carried a tag from a template-switch adaptor with 12 random nucleotides. TCRdb reprocessed the 5' RACE reads via MiXCR and lists one record per CDR3 protein. The repertoire includes over 950,000 distinct CDR3 sequences, under 40% of them detected once, and around 14% sits in the top ten. V and J are TRBV4-3 and TRBJ1-2; D is possibly TRBD1 (6 bases). The source of this sequence is a man between 18 and 35 years old in good health. Sequenced material: blood. For the CDR3, the DNA is TGCGCCAGCAGCCAGGGGGATTCGACAGGCACTCCCTATGGCTACATCTTC. Protein product: CASSQGDSTGTPYGYIF.